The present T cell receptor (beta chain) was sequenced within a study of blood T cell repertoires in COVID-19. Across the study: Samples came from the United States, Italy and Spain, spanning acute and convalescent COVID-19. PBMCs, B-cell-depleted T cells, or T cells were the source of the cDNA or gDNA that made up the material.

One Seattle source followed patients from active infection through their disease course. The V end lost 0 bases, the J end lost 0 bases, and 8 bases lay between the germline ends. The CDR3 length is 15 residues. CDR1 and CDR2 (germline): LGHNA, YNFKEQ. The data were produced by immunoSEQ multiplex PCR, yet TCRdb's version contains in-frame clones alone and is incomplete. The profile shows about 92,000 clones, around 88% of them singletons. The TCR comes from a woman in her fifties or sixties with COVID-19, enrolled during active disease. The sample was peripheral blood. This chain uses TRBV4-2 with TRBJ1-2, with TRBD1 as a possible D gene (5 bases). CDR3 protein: CASSQDRQTNYGYTF. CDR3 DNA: TGTGCCAGCAGCCAAGATCGACAGACTAACTATGGCTACACCTTC.